This TCR beta chain was retrieved from a study of T-cell reconstitution after alpha-beta-depleted transplantation in children. This CDR3 is built from 12 residues. CDR1 SQVTM and CDR2 ANQGSEA come from the germline V gene. The V gene lost 0 bases and the J gene lost 11 bases, with 13 bases spanning the gap. Preparing the TCRbeta library involved the use of unique molecular identifiers. TCRdb passed the PCR reads through MiXCR, listing each CDR3 protein once. Here the sample spans about 500,000 distinct CDR3 sequences, 32% being singletons. This receptor was identified in a human donor who donated a stem cell graft to a child with aplastic anemia. The sequenced sample was PBMCs from the stem cell graft donor, obtained from the stem cell graft. The chain carries TRBV29-1 and TRBJ1-1; D remains unclear. CDR3 region: CSVEELGLTAFF. CDR3 bases: TGCAGCGTTGAAGAATTGGGGTTAACGGCTTTCTTT.